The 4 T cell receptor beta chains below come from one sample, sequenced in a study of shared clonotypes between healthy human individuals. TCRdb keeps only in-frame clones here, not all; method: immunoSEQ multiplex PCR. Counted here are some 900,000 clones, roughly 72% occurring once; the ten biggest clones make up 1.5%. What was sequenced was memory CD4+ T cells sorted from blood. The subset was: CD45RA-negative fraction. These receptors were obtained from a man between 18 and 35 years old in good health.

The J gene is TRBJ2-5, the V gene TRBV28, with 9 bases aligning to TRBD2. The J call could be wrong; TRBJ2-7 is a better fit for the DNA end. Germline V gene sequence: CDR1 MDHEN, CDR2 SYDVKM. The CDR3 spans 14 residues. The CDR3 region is CASSLSGGRYEQYF. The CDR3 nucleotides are TGTGCCAGCAGTTTAAGCGGGGGGCGGTACGAGCAGTACTTC.

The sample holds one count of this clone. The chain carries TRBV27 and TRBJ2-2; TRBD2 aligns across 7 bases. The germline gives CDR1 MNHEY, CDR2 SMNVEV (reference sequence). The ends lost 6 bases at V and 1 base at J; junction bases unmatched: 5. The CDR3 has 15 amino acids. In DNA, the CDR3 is TGTGCCAGCAGGCGGCAGCGGGAGAACACCGGGGAGCTGTTTTTT. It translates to CASRRQRENTGELFF.

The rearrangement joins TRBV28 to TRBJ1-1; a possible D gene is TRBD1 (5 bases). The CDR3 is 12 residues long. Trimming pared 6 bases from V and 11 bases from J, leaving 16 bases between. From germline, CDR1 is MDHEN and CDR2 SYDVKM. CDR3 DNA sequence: TGTGCCAGCAGCTTTGGGGCAGGAGGGGCTTTCTTT. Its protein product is CASSFGAGGAFF.

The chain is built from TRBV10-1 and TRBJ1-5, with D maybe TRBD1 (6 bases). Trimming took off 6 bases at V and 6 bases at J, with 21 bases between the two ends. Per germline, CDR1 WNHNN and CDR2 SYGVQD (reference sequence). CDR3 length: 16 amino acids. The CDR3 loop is CASRSQRGEASQPQHF. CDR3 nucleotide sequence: TGCGCCAGCAGGTCCCAGAGGGGGGAGGCAAGTCAGCCCCAGCATTTT.